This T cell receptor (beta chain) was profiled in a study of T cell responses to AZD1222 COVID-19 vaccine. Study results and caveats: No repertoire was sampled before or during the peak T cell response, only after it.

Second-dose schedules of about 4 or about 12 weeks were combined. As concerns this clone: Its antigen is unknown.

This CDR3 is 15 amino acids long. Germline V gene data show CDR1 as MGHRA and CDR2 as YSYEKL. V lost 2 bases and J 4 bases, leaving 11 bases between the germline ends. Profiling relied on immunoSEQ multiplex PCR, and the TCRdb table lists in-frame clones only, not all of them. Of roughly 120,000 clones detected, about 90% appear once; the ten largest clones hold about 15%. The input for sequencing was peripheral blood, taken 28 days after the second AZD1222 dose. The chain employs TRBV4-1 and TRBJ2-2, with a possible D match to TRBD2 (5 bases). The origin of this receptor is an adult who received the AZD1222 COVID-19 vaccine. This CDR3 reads CASSQLSTSTGELFF. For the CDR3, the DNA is TGCGCCAGCAGCCAACTATCCACTAGCACCGGGGAGCTGTTTTTT.